The 20 T cell receptor beta chains given below trace back to one sample, sequenced in a study of cytomegalovirus exposure and HLA in healthy donors. This table comes from immunoSEQ multiplex PCR, and its TCRdb copy is limited to in-frame clones, with some not included. Counted here are approximately 120,000 clones, approximately 92% occurring once; the ten biggest clones make up 1.1%. Sequencing used PBMCs. Receptors originate from a woman aged 18 to 35 in good health and CMV-seronegative.

The genes are TRBV18 and TRBJ1-2; no clear D gene. The V gene's germline CDR1 is KGHSH and CDR2 LQKENI. Trimming removed 3 bases at V and 0 bases at J, with 11 bases between. The length of the CDR3 is 15 residues. This CDR3 reads CASSPSAETNYGYTF. CDR3 bases: TGTGCCAGCTCACCGTCGGCGGAGACTAACTATGGCTACACCTTC.

This chain joins TRBV20-1 and TRBJ2-3; D is uncertain. V was clipped by 5 bases and J by 7 bases, with 10 bases between them. This CDR3 is 11 amino acids long. CDR1 is DFQATT and CDR2 is SNEGSKA in the germline V gene (reference sequence). Written as DNA, the CDR3 is TGCAGTGCTGCCGACACGAATACGCAGTATTTT. Amino acids: CSAADTNTQYF.

This chain uses TRBV15 with TRBJ2-3, with 11 bases that match TRBD2. J was trimmed by 6 bases and V by 0 bases; bases with no gene match: 2. The germline gives CDR1 LNHNV, CDR2 YYDKDF (reference sequence). This CDR3 spans 15 amino acids. CDR3 coding DNA: TGTGCCACCAGCAGAGATAGCGGGGGGGTCGATACGCAGTATTTT. Translated: CATSRDSGGVDTQYF. The whole variable domain, remainder taken from reference TRBV15 and TRBJ2-3, is DAMVIQNPRYQVTQFGKPVTLSCSQTLNHNVMYWYQQKSSQAPKLLFHYYDKDFNNEADTPDNFQSRRPNTSFCFLDIRSPGLGDTAMYLCATSRDSGGVDTQYFGPGTRLTVL.

J is TRBJ1-2 and V is TRBV7-8; 9 nucleotides line up with TRBD1. CDR3 length: 14 residues. With V trimmed by 0 bases and J by 7 bases, 3 bases remained unmatched. Germline V lookup: CDR1 SGHVS, CDR2 FQNEAQ. CDR3 nucleotide sequence: TGTGCCAGCAGCTTAGCGGGGACAGGGAGTGGCTACACCTTC. It specifies CASSLAGTGSGYTF.

This clone was seen a single time. J is TRBJ1-2 and V is TRBV7-2; 8 bases are shared with TRBD1. This CDR3 is 14 amino acids long. The V gene end was trimmed by 2 bases and the J gene end by 5 bases; junction bases not matched to a gene: 4. Germline loops: CDR1 SGHTA, CDR2 FQGNSA. The CDR3, as DNA: TGTGCCAGCAGCTTACAGGGGGCGCAGTATGGCTACACCTTC. This translates into CASSLQGAQYGYTF.

This chain links TRBV30 with TRBJ2-3, with D perhaps TRBD2 (5 bases). V was pared by 4 bases and J by 6 bases, with 20 bases between. Per germline, CDR1 GTSNPN and CDR2 SVGIG (reference sequence). The CDR3 is 15 residues long. The CDR3 region has the DNA TGTGCCTGGAATTCGGTTGGGGTAGGGAGTGATACGCAGTATTTT. Its protein is CAWNSVGVGSDTQYF.

The rearrangement joins TRBV4-2 to TRBJ1-3, with 8 bases fitting TRBD1. The V segment lost 1 base and the J segment 4 bases; nucleotides outside the gene matches: 6. Germline assignment: CDR1 LGHNA and CDR2 YNFKEQ. The CDR3 is 16 residues long. The DNA of the CDR3 is TGTGCCAGCAGCCAAGCAATACAGGGGGAAGGAAACACCATATATTTT. Protein: CASSQAIQGEGNTIYF.

The rearrangement uses TRBV29-1 and TRBJ2-7; TRBD1 agrees at 8 bases. Germline lookup yields CDR1 SQVTM and CDR2 ANQGSEA. The CDR3 covers 13 residues. Trimming took 4 bases from V and 2 from J; bases not matched to a gene: 4. The CDR3 coding sequence is TGCAGCGTTGTGCTACAGGGGGCCTACGAGCAGTACTTC. This gives the protein CSVVLQGAYEQYF.

The rearrangement joins TRBV6-6 to TRBJ2-2, with 14 bases fitting TRBD2. V lost 6 bases to trimming and J lost 5 bases; unmatched junction nucleotides: 5. This CDR3 contains 16 residues. The germline gives CDR1 MNHNY, CDR2 SVGAGI (reference sequence). In DNA form, the CDR3 reads TGTGCCAGCAGACCCGGACTAGCGGGAGGAACCGGGGAGCTGTTTTTT. Translating gives CASRPGLAGGTGELFF.

The chain has TRBV6-5 and TRBJ2-7; 13 nucleotides agree with TRBD2. With 4 bases clipped from V and 3 bases from J, the junction kept 3 bases outside the gene matches. This CDR3 has 15 residues. The V gene's germline CDR1 is MNHEY and CDR2 SVGAGI. The CDR3 loop is CASSSLAGGYYEQYF. The CDR3 DNA sequence: TGTGCCAGCAGTTCACTAGCGGGAGGGTACTACGAGCAGTACTTC.

This chain connects TRBV9 to TRBJ1-2, with TRBD1 matching over 7 bases. The CDR3 covers 15 residues. CDR1 and CDR2 from the germline V gene are SGDLS and YYNGEE. Trimming removed 1 base from V and 6 bases from J; junction bases left unmatched: 9. The CDR3 nucleotides are TGTGCCAGCAGCGTAAACAGGGGTGGACCTCATGGCTACACCTTC. Amino acid sequence: CASSVNRGGPHGYTF.

V is TRBV27 and J is TRBJ2-3; D is perhaps TRBD2 (7 bases). The CDR3 totals 16 residues. The V end lost 1 base, the J end lost 0 bases, and 11 bases lay between the germline ends. Germline assignment: CDR1 MNHEY and CDR2 SMNVEV (reference sequence). The CDR3: CASSLWEGGSTDTQYF. In nucleotides, the CDR3 is TGTGCCAGCAGTTTATGGGAGGGGGGTAGCACAGATACGCAGTATTTT.

V gene TRBV19 combines with J gene TRBJ1-1; D is possibly TRBD1 (5 bases). The CDR3 length is 13 residues. The V and J ends lost 1 base and 8 bases respectively, with 11 bases between them. Germline V lookup: CDR1 LNHDA, CDR2 SQIVND (reference sequence). CDR3 loop: CASSIVPAGEAFF. In DNA form, the CDR3 reads TGTGCCAGTAGTATAGTCCCCGCAGGGGAAGCTTTCTTT.

V gene TRBV7-6 combines with J gene TRBJ2-2; 7 nucleotides match TRBD1. With V trimmed by 4 bases and J by 7 bases, 12 bases remained unmatched. The CDR3 runs 16 residues. Germline V lookup: CDR1 SGHVS, CDR2 FNYEAQ. This chain's CDR3 is CASSSRDRVRNGELFF. The CDR3 region has the DNA TGTGCCAGCAGCTCAAGAGACAGGGTCCGAAACGGGGAGCTGTTTTTT.

The chain joins TRBV5-1 to TRBJ1-2; no clear D. V lost 3 bases to trimming and J lost 7 bases, with 16 bases between them. Germline V gene data show CDR1 as SGHRS and CDR2 as YFSETQ. CDR3 length: 14 residues. The CDR3 is CASSYDTPKFGYTF. In DNA form, the CDR3 reads TGCGCCAGCAGCTACGATACACCCAAGTTTGGCTACACCTTC. Supplemented by reference TRBV5-1 and TRBJ1-2, the full variable domain reads KAGVTQTPRYLIKTRGQQVTLSCSPISGHRSVSWYQQTPGQGLQFLFEYFSETQRNKGNFPGRFSGRQFSNSRSEMNVSTLELGDSALYLCASSYDTPKFGYTFGSGTRLTVV.

The J gene is TRBJ2-3, the V gene TRBV2; the match to TRBD2 covers 7 bases. Germline CDR1 and CDR2: SNHLY and FYNNEI. The CDR3 totals 13 residues. V trimming: 7 bases; J trimming: 3 bases; junction bases outside the gene matches: 4. CDR3 nucleotides: TGTGCCAGCAAACGGGACTATACAGATACGCAGTATTTT. This gives the protein CASKRDYTDTQYF.

This clone was counted once. This chain connects TRBV12-1 to TRBJ1-1; the table's D call TRBD1 went unverified against the DNA. TRBV12-1 constitutes a pseudogene. This CDR3 spans 16 amino acids. The CDR3: CASSSGPQTVNTEAFF. The CDR3 DNA is TGTGCCAGCAGCTCTGGCCCCCAGACAGTGAACACTGAAGCTTTCTTT.

The chain combines TRBV11-1 with TRBJ2-5, with 10 bases lining up with TRBD2. The CDR3 is 18 residues long. V lost 6 bases to trimming and J lost 2 bases; unmatched junction nucleotides: 15. Germline CDR1 is SGHAT and CDR2 is FQDESV (reference sequence). DNA of the CDR3: TGTGCCAGCAGACAAGGATTTCTAGCGGGGGCCCTTCAAGAGACCCAGTACTTC. Translating it yields CASRQGFLAGALQETQYF.

This chain joins TRBV6-5 and TRBJ1-2; D gene unclear. Looked up from germline, CDR1 is MNHEY and CDR2 is SVGAGI. The CDR3 sequence is 14 residues long. V was pared by 4 bases and J by 2 bases, with 11 bases between. The CDR3 is CASSFERKNYGYTF. CDR3 bases: TGTGCCAGCAGTTTTGAGCGGAAAAACTATGGCTACACCTTC.

J is TRBJ2-7 and V is TRBV6-1; 7 bases line up with TRBD1. Germline V lookup: CDR1 MNHNS, CDR2 SASEGT. CDR3 length: 14 residues. The V segment lost 2 bases and the J segment 2 bases; nucleotides outside the gene matches: 3. The CDR3 bases are TGTGCCAGCAGTGAACCGGGACAGACCTACGAGCAGTACGTC. Translated: CASSEPGQTYEQYV.